Sequencing of this TCR beta chain was carried out in a study of T cells in women clearing cervical HPV infection. Study-level background: Controls' single incident HPV16 infection cleared within 12 months without precancer. HLA type could not be excluded as a confounder. Study-level findings and limits: Effector/memory and HPV-specific T cells were not isolated, and association timing is unknown.

As for this clone: Its target is not known.

Method: immunoSEQ multiplex PCR; TCRdb's copy keeps in-frame clones and lacks some. Reported are roughly 12,000 clones; the ten largest clones contain roughly a tenth. This sequence was found in a woman aged 18 to 69 with a cervical HPV16 infection that either progressed to CIN3+ or cleared (not recorded which). The sequenced sample consisted of blood buffy coat.

The sequenced CDR3 bases are TGTGCCAGCAGTGTTAAAATGAACACTGAA. This encodes CASSVKMNTE. The CDR3 reads in full as CASSVKMNTEAFF. The V call is TRBV2, the J call TRBJ1-1; D remains ambiguous. The read halts 3 residues ahead of the CDR3 end, with the missing end drawn from the germline J gene. Germline CDR1 and CDR2: SNHLY and FYNNEI. This CDR3 has 13 amino acids. V was trimmed by 4 bases and J by 0 bases, leaving 6 bases between them.